Listed here is a single TCR beta chain. All enrollees were roughly 18 to 89 years old and from roughly 26 US areas. Original methodology: Reference gene primer amplification in the assay estimated nucleated cell counts. Some clones are missing from TCRdb's copy, which holds only in-frame ones; the method was immunoSEQ multiplex PCR. D and trimming come from the DNA, and the V and J calls and clone size come from that table. The table includes about 160,000 clones, 85% to 90% detected once. This sample is drawn from a study of blood T cell repertoires in COVID-19. Germline V lookup: CDR1 MNHEY, CDR2 SVGAGI. Trimming removed 0 bases from V and 4 bases from J; junction bases left unmatched: 3. The CDR3 covers 15 residues.

The J gene is TRBJ2-3, the V gene TRBV6-5, with 8 bases matching TRBD1. This receptor was taken from a woman in her forties or fifties who had recovered from COVID-19. Sequenced sample: PBMCs or T cells enriched from blood (not recorded which). CDR3 nucleotides: TGTGCCAGCAGTTACTCGGACAGGGTTGCAGATACGCAGTATTTT. As protein: CASSYSDRVADTQYF.